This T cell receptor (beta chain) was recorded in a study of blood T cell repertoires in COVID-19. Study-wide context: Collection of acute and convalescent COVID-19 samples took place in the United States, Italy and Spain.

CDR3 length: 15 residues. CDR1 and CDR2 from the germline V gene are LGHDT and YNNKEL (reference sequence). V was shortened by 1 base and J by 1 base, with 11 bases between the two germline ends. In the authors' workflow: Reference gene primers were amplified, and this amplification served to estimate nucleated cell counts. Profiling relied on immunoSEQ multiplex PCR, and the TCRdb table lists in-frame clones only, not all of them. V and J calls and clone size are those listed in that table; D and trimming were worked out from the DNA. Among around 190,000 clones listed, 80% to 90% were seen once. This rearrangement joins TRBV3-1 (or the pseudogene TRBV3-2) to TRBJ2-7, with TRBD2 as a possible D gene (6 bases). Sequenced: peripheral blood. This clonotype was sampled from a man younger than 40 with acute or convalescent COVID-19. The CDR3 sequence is CASSQAGLRSYEQYF. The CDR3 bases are TGTGCCAGCAGCCAAGCCGGACTAAGGTCCTACGAGCAGTACTTC.